A single sample gave rise to the 26 T cell receptor beta chains below, sequenced in a study of breast tumors, draining lymph nodes, adjacent tissues. Breast cancer patients provided tissue from their axillary draining lymph nodes. One entry per CDR3 protein results from TCRdb running MiXCR on the multiplex PCR reads. The sample contains 160,000 or so distinct CDR3 sequences, approximately 30% of which appear only once. Material for sequencing was axillary lymph node tissue. Source of these receptors: a female donor with breast cancer. Some clones in this sample may be carry-over from other donors' samples.

Turning to this clonotype: One base away lies a much larger clone, so this may be a sequencing read error. J is TRBJ2-3 and V is TRBV28; D call uncertain. Germline V gene lookup returns CDR1 MDHEN and CDR2 SYDVKM. The length of the CDR3 is 13 residues. DNA for the CDR3: TGTACCAGCAGTCCTACTTTCACAGATACGCAGTATTTT. This translates into CTSSPTFTDTQYF.

In regard to this clonotype: Because the CDR3 is missing its conserved closing phenylalanine or tryptophan, this is likely a read error. The J gene is TRBJ1-1, the V gene TRBV29-1, with a weak D call TRBD1 (5 bases). This CDR3 region has 14 residues. V shed 5 bases and J shed 3 bases, with 16 bases lying between them. CDR1 is SQVTM and CDR2 is ANQGSEA in the germline V gene. The CDR3 bases are TGCAGCGTTTCCACTTGGCGAGGGGACACTGAAGCTTTCTCT. Protein sequence: CSVSTWRGDTEAFS.

This clonotype appeared many times. The V call is TRBV18, the J call TRBJ1-2; weak D call: TRBD1 (5 bases). The V and J ends lost 2 bases and 1 base respectively, with 14 bases between them. Germline CDR1 KGHSH, CDR2 LQKENI. The CDR3 spans 16 residues. In DNA form, the CDR3 reads TGTGCCAGCTCACCAACAGGAGGACTCGGTAACTATGGCTACACCTTC. It specifies CASSPTGGLGNYGYTF.

Remarks on this clonotype: Being one base from a much bigger clone, this may be a read error. This rearrangement joins TRBV6-6 to TRBJ2-7, with 7 bases that match TRBD1. The J call could be wrong; TRBJ2-1 is a better fit for the DNA end. Germline lookup yields CDR1 MNHNY and CDR2 SVGAGI (reference sequence). CDR3 size: 15 residues. CDR3 loop: CASRGRQGPTYEQFF. The CDR3 region has the DNA TGTGCCAGCAGAGGACGACAGGGACCAACCTACGAGCAGTTCTTC.

This clonotype showed up many times. This chain links TRBV5-1 with TRBJ1-6, with 7 bases lining up with TRBD1. The V gene's germline CDR1 is SGHRS and CDR2 YFSETQ. V lost 5 bases to trimming and J lost 5 bases; unmatched junction nucleotides: 7. The length of the CDR3 is 15 residues. Here the CDR3 reads CASRSGGTDNSPLHF. In nucleotides, the CDR3 is TGCGCCAGCAGGTCGGGAGGGACAGATAATTCACCCCTCCACTTT.

On this clonotype: The junction and the germline gene differ at one end; a read error may be behind it. The V call is TRBV11-2, the J call TRBJ2-5; tentatively, D is TRBD1 (5 bases). Germline V gives CDR1 SGHAT, CDR2 FQNNGV. The CDR3 loop spans 16 amino acids. CDR3 in amino acids: CASSLPPLAQAKTRYF. The CDR3 DNA sequence: TGTGCCAGCAGCTTACCCCCTTTGGCACAGGCGAAGACCCGGTACTTC.

This clonotype was detected ten times or more. The rearrangement uses TRBV14 and TRBJ2-3; 8 positions agree with TRBD1. The CDR3 contains 16 residues. Germline values: CDR1 SGHDN, CDR2 FVKESK. V trimming: 4 bases; J trimming: 0 bases; junction bases outside the gene matches: 6. The CDR3 reads CASSLHGTGSTDTQYF. DNA of the CDR3: TGTGCCAGCAGCCTCCACGGGACAGGTAGCACAGATACGCAGTATTTT.

This chain connects TRBV20-1 to TRBJ2-1; D remains unclear. Trimming took 3 bases from V and 4 from J, leaving 10 bases between them. The CDR3 covers 13 residues. Germline assignment: CDR1 DFQATT and CDR2 SNEGSKA (reference sequence). The CDR3 sequence: CSASGPLYNEQFF. CDR3 sequence (DNA): TGCAGTGCTAGCGGGCCCCTTTACAATGAGCAGTTCTTC.

The J gene is TRBJ1-1, the V gene TRBV15; D is uncertain. Germline V gene lookup returns CDR1 LNHNV and CDR2 YYDKDF (reference sequence). The ends were cut back, 10 bases at V and 1 base at J, with 13 bases in the middle. CDR3 length: 13 amino acids. In DNA form, the CDR3 reads TGTGCCAGCAACGAGGCGGGGAACACTGAAGCTTTCTTT. Its protein is CASNEAGNTEAFF.

In this sample, this clonotype turned up many times. The chain has TRBV13 and TRBJ2-5; 7 bases map to TRBD2. The length of the CDR3 is 15 residues. CDR1 and CDR2 (germline): PRHDT, FYEKMQ (reference sequence). V lost 5 bases, J lost 1 base, and 7 bases stayed unmatched. The CDR3 loop is CASSPRGGTQETQYF. CDR3 nucleotide sequence: TGTGCCAGCAGCCCACGCGGGGGAACCCAAGAGACCCAGTACTTC.

This sequence joins TRBV4-3 and TRBJ1-6; no clear D. Germline CDR1 is LGHNA and CDR2 is YSLEER. V lost 1 base and J 7 bases, leaving 14 bases between the germline ends. This CDR3 is built from 16 residues. The CDR3 sequence is CASSQVGKVRNSPLHF. CDR3 DNA: TGCGCCAGCAGCCAAGTTGGAAAGGTCAGGAATTCACCCCTCCACTTT.

The chain has TRBV20-1 and TRBJ2-2; 9 bases are shared with TRBD2. Losses at the gene ends were 6 bases for V and 2 bases for J; bases not matched to a gene: 10. Germline V gene lookup returns CDR1 DFQATT and CDR2 SNEGSKA (reference sequence). The CDR3 has 16 amino acids. The CDR3 sequence: CSAPLAGRSNTGELFF. The CDR3 DNA is TGCAGTGCCCCACTAGCGGGCAGGTCCAACACCGGGGAGCTGTTTTTT.

This clonotype appeared a few times. The chain links TRBV6-2 or TRBV6-3 to TRBJ2-7; TRBD2 matches at 12 bases. This CDR3 region has 16 residues. Germline-derived CDR1 and CDR2 are MNHEY and SVGEGT. V was clipped by 4 bases and J by 7 bases; unmatched bases: 11. CDR3 region: CASSFRLAGVLWEQYF. The DNA for the CDR3 is TGTGCCAGCAGTTTCCGACTAGCGGGAGTTCTATGGGAGCAGTACTTC.

There are many counts of this clonotype. One junction end does not reproduce the germline sequence, and a read error may be involved. The rearrangement links TRBV28 to TRBJ2-7; D is possibly TRBD1 or TRBD2 (5 bases each). Germline V gene sequence: CDR1 MDHEN, CDR2 SYDVKM. This CDR3 comprises 13 residues. CDR3 residues: CASSRGGSYEQYF. The CDR3 coding sequence is TGCGCCAGCAGCCGGGGCGGTTCCTACGAGCAGTACTTC.

This clonotype has a count of ten or more. The chain links TRBV5-4 to TRBJ2-7; D may be TRBD1 (6 bases). This CDR3 comprises 12 residues. V was cut by 4 bases and J by 4 bases, with 9 bases left in between. Per germline, CDR1 SGHNT and CDR2 YYREEE (reference sequence). Here the CDR3 reads CASSARGYEQYF. The CDR3 region has the DNA TGTGCCAGCAGCGCAAGGGGGTACGAGCAGTACTTC.

This clonotype was counted ten times or more. This chain joins TRBV19 and TRBJ2-1; D not resolved. Deletions cut 1 base from V and 6 bases from J, with 1 base between. CDR1 is LNHDA, CDR2 SQIVND, per germline (reference sequence). This CDR3 contains 11 residues. In DNA form, the CDR3 reads TGTGCCAGTAGTATAGGCAATGAGCAGTTCTTC. This translates into CASSIGNEQFF.

This clonotype was seen many times. CDR3 amino acids: CACSQGRTIYF. The CDR3 DNA reads as TGTGCCTGCTCACAGGGGCGCACCATATATTTT. The gene calls are TRBV28 and TRBJ1-3; 7 bases are shared with TRBD1. In germline, CDR1 is MDHEN, CDR2 SYDVKM. The CDR3 runs to 11 residues. With 11 bases clipped from V and 9 bases from J, the junction kept 7 bases outside the gene matches.

This clonotype appeared many times. The genes are TRBV12-3 or TRBV12-4 and TRBJ2-2; unclear D gene. V lost 0 bases, J lost 4 bases, and 3 bases lay in between. This CDR3 spans 13 amino acids. The CDR3 sequence: CASSLAPTGELFF. The CDR3 coding sequence is TGTGCCAGCAGTTTAGCGCCCACCGGGGAGCTGTTTTTT.

The chain uses TRBV9 and TRBJ1-1; D may be TRBD1 (5 bases). Germline loops: CDR1 SGDLS, CDR2 YYNGEE. The CDR3 contains 12 residues. Trimming shortened V by 5 bases and J by 11 bases, and 16 bases separated the two germline ends. CDR3 sequence: CASSQPGGGAFF. The CDR3 DNA reads TGTGCCAGCAGTCAACCGGGGGGGGGTGCTTTCTTT.

This clonotype was picked up many times. This chain uses TRBV4-1 with TRBJ2-3; possibly TRBD1 for D (6 bases). CDR3 length: 13 residues. The V end was cut by 2 bases, the J end by 3 bases, with 6 bases between. CDR1 MGHRA and CDR2 YSYEKL come from the germline V gene. The CDR3 DNA reads TGCGCCAGCAGCCAAACAGGGACAGATACGCAGTATTTT. Its translation is CASSQTGTDTQYF.

This clonotype showed up many times. The chain recombines TRBV27 with TRBJ2-1; D gene unclear. The germline V and J ends were trimmed by 2 bases and 10 bases, with 6 bases remaining between them. CDR1 MNHEY and CDR2 SMNVEV come from the germline V gene (reference sequence). This CDR3 has 11 residues. The CDR3 bases are TGTGCCAGCAGTTTAGTCAGGGAGCAGTTCTTC. It codes for CASSLVREQFF.

The gene calls are TRBV20-1 and TRBJ2-7; D remains ambiguous. CDR1 is DFQATT, CDR2 SNEGSKA, per germline (reference sequence). CDR3 length: 12 residues. V was cut by 5 bases and J by 9 bases, with 17 bases left in between. CDR3 loop: CSAPGVGPRQYF. CDR3 nucleotide sequence: TGCAGTGCTCCAGGAGTGGGTCCTCGGCAGTACTTC.

The CDR3 DNA follows: TGCAGTGCTAGGGGCCGCGGGGGGCCGAGGGATGGCTACACCTTC. Encoded protein: CSARGRGGPRDGYTF. This chain joins TRBV20-1 and TRBJ1-2, with TRBD1 as a possible D gene (6 bases). Germline-derived CDR1 and CDR2 are DFQATT and SNEGSKA (reference sequence). CDR3 length: 15 amino acids. The V and J ends lost 3 bases and 6 bases respectively, with 20 bases between them.

About this clonotype itself: A much larger clone differs by one base, so this may be a read error. The chain uses TRBV30 and TRBJ1-5, with unresolved D. Germline lookup yields CDR1 GTSNPN and CDR2 SVGIG (reference sequence). The CDR3 covers 13 residues. V was clipped by 1 base and J by 3 bases, with 7 bases between them. In nucleotides, the CDR3 is TGTGCCTGGAGTGGCGGGAACAATCAGCCCCAGCATTTT. Encoded protein: CAWSGGNNQPQHF.

This clonotype was counted a few times. The chain uses TRBV5-5 and TRBJ1-1; TRBD1 is a possible D gene (6 bases). The CDR3 length is 15 residues. V shed 2 bases and J shed 4 bases, with 15 bases lying between them. The germline gives CDR1 SGHKS, CDR2 YYEKEE (reference sequence). This CDR3 is CASSLRGQSGTEAFF. Written as DNA, the CDR3 is TGTGCCAGCAGCTTACGTGGACAGTCGGGCACTGAAGCTTTCTTT. Full variable domain (rest looked up from reference TRBV5-5 and TRBJ1-1): DAGVTQSPTHLIKTRGQQVTLRCSPISGHKSVSWYQQVLGQGPQFIFQYYEKEERGRGNFPDRFSARQFPNYSSELNVNALLLGDSALYLCASSLRGQSGTEAFFGQGTRLTVV.

J is TRBJ2-6 and V is TRBV5-1; D not certain. CDR1 is SGHRS, CDR2 YFSETQ, per germline. The V gene lost 0 bases and the J gene lost 4 bases, with 8 bases spanning the gap. The CDR3 loop spans 15 amino acids. The CDR3 spells CASSLDAAGANVLTF. The CDR3 DNA reads TGCGCCAGCAGCTTGGATGCAGCGGGGGCCAACGTCCTGACTTTC.